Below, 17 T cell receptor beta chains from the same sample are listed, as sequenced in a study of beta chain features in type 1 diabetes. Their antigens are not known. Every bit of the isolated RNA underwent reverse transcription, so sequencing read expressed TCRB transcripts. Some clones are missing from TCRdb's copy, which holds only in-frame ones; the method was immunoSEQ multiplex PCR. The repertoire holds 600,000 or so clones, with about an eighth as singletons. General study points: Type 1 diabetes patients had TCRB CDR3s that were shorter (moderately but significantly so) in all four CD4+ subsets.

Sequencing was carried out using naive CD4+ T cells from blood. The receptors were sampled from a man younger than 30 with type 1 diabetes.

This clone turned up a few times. This CDR3 reads CASSPPGTAYTGELFF. CDR3 nucleotides: TGTGCCAGCTCACCACCGGGGACAGCCTACACCGGGGAGCTGTTTTTT. J is TRBJ2-2 and V is TRBV18; 7 bases match TRBD1. Germline assignment: CDR1 KGHSH and CDR2 LQKENI. The CDR3 consists of 16 residues. V shed 0 bases and J 3 bases; nucleotides not matched to a gene: 4.

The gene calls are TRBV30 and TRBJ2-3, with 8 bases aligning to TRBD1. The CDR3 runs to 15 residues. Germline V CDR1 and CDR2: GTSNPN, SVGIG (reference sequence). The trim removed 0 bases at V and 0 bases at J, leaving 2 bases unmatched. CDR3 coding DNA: TGTGCCTGGAGTGTACAGGGGGTAAGCACAGATACGCAGTATTTT. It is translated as CAWSVQGVSTDTQYF.

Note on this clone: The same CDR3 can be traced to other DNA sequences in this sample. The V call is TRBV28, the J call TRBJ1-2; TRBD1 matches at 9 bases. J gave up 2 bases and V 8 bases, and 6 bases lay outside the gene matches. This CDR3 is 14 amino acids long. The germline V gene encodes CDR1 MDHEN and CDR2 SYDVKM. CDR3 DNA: TGTGCCAGCTCCCCGGGACAGGGAAACTATGGCTACACCTTC. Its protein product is CASSPGQGNYGYTF.

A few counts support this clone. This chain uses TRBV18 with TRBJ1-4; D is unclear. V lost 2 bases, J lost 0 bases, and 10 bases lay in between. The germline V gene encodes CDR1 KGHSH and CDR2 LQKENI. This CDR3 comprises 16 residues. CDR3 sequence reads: CASSPAQRATNEKLFF. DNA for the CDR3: TGTGCCAGCTCACCAGCTCAGCGCGCAACTAATGAAAAACTGTTTTTT.

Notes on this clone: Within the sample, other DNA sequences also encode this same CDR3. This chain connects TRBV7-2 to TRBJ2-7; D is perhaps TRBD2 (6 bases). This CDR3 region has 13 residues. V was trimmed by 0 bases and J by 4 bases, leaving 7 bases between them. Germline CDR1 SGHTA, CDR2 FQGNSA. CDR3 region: CASSLAGGYEQYF. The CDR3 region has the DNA TGTGCCAGCAGCTTAGCGGGAGGATACGAGCAGTACTTC.

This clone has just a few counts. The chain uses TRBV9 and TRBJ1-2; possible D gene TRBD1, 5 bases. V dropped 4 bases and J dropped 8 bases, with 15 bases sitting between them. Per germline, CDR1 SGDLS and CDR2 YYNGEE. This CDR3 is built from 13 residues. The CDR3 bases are TGTGCCAGCAGCCTAGAGCTGGGGGAAGGCTACACCTTC. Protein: CASSLELGEGYTF.

The CDR3 sequence: CATSRGGSGEQYF. CDR3 nucleotides: TGTGCCACCAGCAGGGGAGGGTCTGGCGAGCAGTACTTC. The V gene is TRBV15, the J gene TRBJ2-7, with 7 positions matching TRBD2. The CDR3 has 13 amino acids. V lost 3 bases to trimming and J lost 6 bases; unmatched junction nucleotides: 5. Germline V gives CDR1 LNHNV, CDR2 YYDKDF (reference sequence).

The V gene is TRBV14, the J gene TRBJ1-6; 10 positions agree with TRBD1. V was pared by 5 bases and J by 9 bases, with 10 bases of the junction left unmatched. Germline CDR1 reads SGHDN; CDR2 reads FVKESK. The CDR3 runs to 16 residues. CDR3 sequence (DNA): TGTGCCAGCAGCACCCCGGGACAGGGGTTATCTTCACCCCTCCACTTT. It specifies CASSTPGQGLSSPLHF.

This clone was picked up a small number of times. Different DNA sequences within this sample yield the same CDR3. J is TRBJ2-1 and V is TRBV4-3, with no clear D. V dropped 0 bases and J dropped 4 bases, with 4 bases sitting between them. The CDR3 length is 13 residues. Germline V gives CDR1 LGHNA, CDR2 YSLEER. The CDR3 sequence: CASSQELYNEQFF. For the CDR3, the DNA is TGCGCCAGCAGCCAAGAACTATACAATGAGCAGTTCTTC.

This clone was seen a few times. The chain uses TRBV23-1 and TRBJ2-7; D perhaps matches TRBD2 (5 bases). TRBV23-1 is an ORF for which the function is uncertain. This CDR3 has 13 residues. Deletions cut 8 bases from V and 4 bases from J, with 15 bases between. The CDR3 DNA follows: TGCGCCAGCCACCCACTAGTCACTTACGAGCAGTACTTC. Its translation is CASHPLVTYEQYF.

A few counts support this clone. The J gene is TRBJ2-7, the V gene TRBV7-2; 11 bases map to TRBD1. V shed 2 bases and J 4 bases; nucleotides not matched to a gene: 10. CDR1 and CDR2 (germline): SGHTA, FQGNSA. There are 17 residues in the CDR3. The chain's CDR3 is CASSLPRGTGGTYEQYF. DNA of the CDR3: TGTGCCAGCAGCTTACCCCGTGGGACAGGGGGAACTTACGAGCAGTACTTC. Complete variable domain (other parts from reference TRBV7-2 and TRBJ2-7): GAGVSQSPSNKVTEKGKDVELRCDPISGHTALYWYRQSLGQGLEFLIYFQGNSAPDKSGLPSDRFSAERTGGSVSTLTIQRTQQEDSAVYLCASSLPRGTGGTYEQYFGPGTRLTVT.

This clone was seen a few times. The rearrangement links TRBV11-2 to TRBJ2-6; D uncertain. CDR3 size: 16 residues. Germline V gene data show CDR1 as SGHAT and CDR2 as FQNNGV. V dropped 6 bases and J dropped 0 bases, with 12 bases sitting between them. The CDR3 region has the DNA TGTGCCAGCAGGTCACTCCTGAGCTCTGGGGCCAACGTCCTGACTTTC. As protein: CASRSLLSSGANVLTF.

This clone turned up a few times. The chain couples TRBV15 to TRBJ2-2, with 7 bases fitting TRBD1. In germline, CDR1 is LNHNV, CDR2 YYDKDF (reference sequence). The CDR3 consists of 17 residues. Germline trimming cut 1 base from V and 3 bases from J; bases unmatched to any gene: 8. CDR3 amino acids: CATSRVLGTVDTGELFF. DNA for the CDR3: TGTGCCACCAGCAGAGTATTGGGGACAGTGGACACCGGGGAGCTGTTTTTT.

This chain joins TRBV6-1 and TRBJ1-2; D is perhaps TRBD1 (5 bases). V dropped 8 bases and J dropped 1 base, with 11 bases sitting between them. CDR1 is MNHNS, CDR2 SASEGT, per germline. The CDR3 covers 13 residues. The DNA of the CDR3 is TGTGCCAGCTCTATGACAGATAACTATGGCTACACCTTC. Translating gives CASSMTDNYGYTF.

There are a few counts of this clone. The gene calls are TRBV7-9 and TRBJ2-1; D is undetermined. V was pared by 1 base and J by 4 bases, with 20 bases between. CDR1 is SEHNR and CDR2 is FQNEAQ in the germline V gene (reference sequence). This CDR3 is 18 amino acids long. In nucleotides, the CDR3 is TGTGCCAGCAGCTTAGAGGTTGGAAACAGCGCGAAATACAATGAGCAGTTCTTC. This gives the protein CASSLEVGNSAKYNEQFF.

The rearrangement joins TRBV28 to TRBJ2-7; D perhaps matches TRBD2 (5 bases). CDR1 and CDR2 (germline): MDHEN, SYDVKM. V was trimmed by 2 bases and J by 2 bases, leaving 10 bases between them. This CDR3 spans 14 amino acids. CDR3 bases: TGTGCCAGCAGTTTAGAGGGCAGCACCTACGAGCAGTACTTC. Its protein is CASSLEGSTYEQYF.

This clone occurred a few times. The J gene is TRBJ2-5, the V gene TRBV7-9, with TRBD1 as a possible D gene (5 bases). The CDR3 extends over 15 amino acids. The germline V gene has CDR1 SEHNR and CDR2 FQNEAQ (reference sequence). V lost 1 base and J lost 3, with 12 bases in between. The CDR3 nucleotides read TGTGCCAGCAGCTTAGGAGTGACAGTGAAAGAGACCCAGTACTTC. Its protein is CASSLGVTVKETQYF.